The 25 T cell receptor beta chains given below trace back to one sample, sequenced in a study of blood T cell repertoires in COVID-19. Using immunoSEQ multiplex PCR, the repertoire was profiled, and TCRdb retains in-frame clones only, with some absent. Among roughly 300,000 clones, about 81% were seen once, and the ten largest hold roughly 1.6%. What was sequenced was peripheral blood. The source of these receptors is a human donor with COVID-19, enrolled during active disease. The donor label of this sample is uncertain.

This clone was observed a handful of times. A read error may produce the germline difference seen at one junction end. The chain uses TRBV7-7 and TRBJ2-1; weak D call: TRBD2 (5 bases). The CDR3 loop spans 15 amino acids. CDR1 is SSHAT, CDR2 FNYEAQ, per germline (reference sequence). The CDR3, as DNA: TGTGCTAGCAGCTCCGCTGCGGGCGAATACAATGAGCAGTTCTTC. It translates to CASSSAAGEYNEQFF.

The rearrangement links TRBV2 to TRBJ1-4, with D possibly being TRBD1 (6 bases). CDR3 length equals 16 residues. V shed 7 bases and J shed 8 bases, with 23 bases lying between them. In germline, CDR1 is SNHLY, CDR2 FYNNEI. The CDR3 DNA reads TGTGCCAGCAATCCACGGGAGGGCAGGAGGGGGGAAAAACTGTTTTTT. Encoded protein: CASNPREGRRGEKLFF.

This chain uses TRBV19 with TRBJ2-3, with TRBD1 matching over 10 bases. The CDR3 extends over 17 amino acids. V shed 5 bases and J 0 bases; nucleotides not matched to a gene: 8. Per germline, CDR1 LNHDA and CDR2 SQIVND (reference sequence). The DNA of the CDR3 is TGTGCCAGTAGTCGTGGGACAGGGGAGACTAGCACAGATACGCAGTATTTT. Protein: CASSRGTGETSTDTQYF.

V usage is TRBV3-1 (or the pseudogene TRBV3-2) and J usage is TRBJ2-7, with D uncertain. CDR1 LGHDT and CDR2 YNNKEL come from the germline V gene (reference sequence). The CDR3 is made up of 15 amino acids. The V end was cut by 4 bases, the J end by 0 bases, with 13 bases between. CDR3 protein: CASSPDVYSSYEQYF. The CDR3 DNA follows: TGTGCCAGCAGCCCAGACGTGTATAGCTCCTACGAGCAGTACTTC.

The gene calls are TRBV5-8 and TRBJ2-7; TRBD2 matches at 7 bases. Losses at the gene ends were 4 bases for V and 3 bases for J; bases not matched to a gene: 10. Germline CDR1 SGHTS, CDR2 YDEGEE. The CDR3 runs 15 residues. Written as DNA, the CDR3 is TGTGCCAGCAGCCTCCTCGTGGGACTAAGCTACGAGCAGTACTTC. It encodes CASSLLVGLSYEQYF.

The CDR3 DNA reads TGTGCCAGCAGTCTAGGGTCGGTTGGTCAGGGAATTAGGTATGGCTACACCTTC. Translation gives CASSLGSVGQGIRYGYTF. The chain couples TRBV27 to TRBJ1-2; D possibly corresponds to TRBD1 (5 bases). Germline loops: CDR1 MNHEY, CDR2 SMNVEV (reference sequence). The V end was cut by 5 bases, the J end by 5 bases, with 27 bases between. The CDR3 loop spans 18 amino acids.

The J gene is TRBJ2-1, the V gene TRBV3-1 (or the pseudogene TRBV3-2), with D perhaps TRBD2 (5 bases). The V and J ends lost 4 bases and 3 bases respectively, with 10 bases between them. The germline V gene has CDR1 LGHDT and CDR2 YNNKEL (reference sequence). The CDR3 is 14 residues long. In DNA, the CDR3 is TGTGCCAGCAGCCGGGATGGACTCTACAATGAGCAGTTCTTC. It is translated as CASSRDGLYNEQFF.

The chain is built from TRBV18 and TRBJ2-1, with D maybe TRBD2 (5 bases). V was trimmed by 4 bases and J by 2 bases, leaving 24 bases between them. Germline V gene lookup returns CDR1 KGHSH and CDR2 LQKENI. This CDR3 is 19 amino acids long. The CDR3 protein is CASSLIRELNSGAYNEQFF. The CDR3 DNA reads TGTGCCAGCTCACTGATCCGGGAACTGAATTCGGGCGCCTACAATGAGCAGTTCTTC. Combining the CDR3 with reference TRBV18 and TRBJ2-1 gives the whole variable domain NAGVMQNPRHLVRRRGQEARLRCSPMKGHSHVYWYRQLPEEGLKFMVYLQKENIIDESGMPKERFSAEFPKEGPSILRIQQVVRGDSAAYFCASSLIRELNSGAYNEQFFGPGTRLTVL.

CDR3 region: CASSYQTGNYGYTF. As DNA, the CDR3 is TGTGCCAGCAGTTACCAGACAGGGAACTATGGCTACACCTTC. V and J are TRBV6-5 and TRBJ1-2, with 7 bases that match TRBD1. The CDR3 runs 14 residues. Germline CDR1 and CDR2: MNHEY and SVGAGI. V lost 2 bases and J lost 2; bases outside the gene matches: 2.

The CDR3 DNA follows: TGTGCCACCTCGACTAGTTTGCCTGAGCAGTTCTTC. Amino acids: CATSTSLPEQFF. This chain links TRBV6-5 with TRBJ2-1; the D gene is possibly TRBD2 (6 bases). The V and J ends lost 10 bases and 9 bases respectively, with 16 bases between them. This CDR3 spans 12 amino acids. Germline CDR1 reads MNHEY; CDR2 reads SVGAGI.

The V call is TRBV20-1, the J call TRBJ2-5; weak D call: TRBD1 (5 bases). The CDR3 totals 14 residues. CDR1 is DFQATT and CDR2 is SNEGSKA in the germline V gene (reference sequence). With 3 bases removed from V and 9 bases from J, the gap between germline ends came to 20 bases. As DNA, the CDR3 is TGCAGTGCTAGTGGGTCAGGGCTCTTTGGGGCCCAGTACTTC. Encoded protein: CSASGSGLFGAQYF.

This clone was counted between two and nine times. The chain couples TRBV6-5 to TRBJ2-2; D perhaps matches TRBD1 (6 bases). Trimming cost V 3 bases and J 3 bases, with 11 bases left between them. Per the germline V gene, CDR1 is MNHEY and CDR2 is SVGAGI. This CDR3 has 15 residues. The CDR3 loop reads CASSYHRADTGELFF. DNA for the CDR3: TGTGCCAGCAGTTATCACAGGGCTGACACCGGGGAGCTGTTTTTT.

In its sample, this clone was seen a few times. The chain couples TRBV2 to TRBJ1-2, with a weak D call TRBD1 (6 bases). This CDR3 contains 13 residues. The ends were cut back, 3 bases at V and 5 bases at J, with 10 bases in the middle. Germline V gene lookup returns CDR1 SNHLY and CDR2 FYNNEI. CDR3 coding DNA: TGTGCCAGCAGTGAGGGACAAGTTTATGGCTACACCTTC. It yields the protein CASSEGQVYGYTF. Supplemented by reference TRBV2 and TRBJ1-2, the full variable domain reads EPEVTQTPSHQVTQMGQEVILRCVPISNHLYFYWYRQILGQKVEFLVSFYNNEISEKSEIFDDQFSVERPDGSNFTLKIRSTKLEDSAMYFCASSEGQVYGYTFGSGTRLTVV.

The chain carries TRBV30 and TRBJ2-3, with D possibly TRBD1 on 5 matching bases. V lost 4 bases and J 3 bases, leaving 14 bases between the germline ends. The CDR3 runs to 14 residues. Per germline, CDR1 GTSNPN and CDR2 SVGIG (reference sequence). The CDR3 DNA follows: TGTGCCTGGAATAAGGGGTTTGAGACAGATACGCAGTATTTT. This encodes CAWNKGFETDTQYF.

The CDR3 nucleotides read TGTGCCAGCACCGTTCAGGGGGCACCCCTCCACTTT. Its protein product is CASTVQGAPLHF. The genes are TRBV12-3 or TRBV12-4 and TRBJ1-6, with 7 bases aligning to TRBD1. Trimming cost V 7 bases and J 11 bases; bases outside gene matches: 5. The CDR3 length is 12 residues.

The CDR3 coding sequence is TGCGCCAGCAGCCTCCTACAGGGATCGGACTATGGCTACACCTTC. This gives the protein CASSLLQGSDYGYTF. The V gene is TRBV5-1, the J gene TRBJ1-2, with D maybe TRBD1 (6 bases). Trimming took off 4 bases at V and 3 bases at J, with 16 bases between the two ends. The CDR3 covers 15 residues. Germline values: CDR1 SGHRS, CDR2 YFSETQ.

The chain recombines TRBV3-1 (or the pseudogene TRBV3-2) with TRBJ2-2, with 9 positions matching TRBD2. Germline assignment: CDR1 LGHDT and CDR2 YNNKEL (reference sequence). This CDR3 contains 16 residues. J gave up 5 bases and V 1 base, and 5 bases lay outside the gene matches. CDR3 in amino acids: CASSQGWGLATGELFF. The CDR3 DNA follows: TGTGCCAGCAGCCAAGGGTGGGGACTAGCAACCGGGGAGCTGTTTTTT.

CDR3 DNA: TGTGCCAGTAGTAGTGGGACTTTACCTTACAATGAGCAGTTCTTC. Translation gives CASSSGTLPYNEQFF. The chain links TRBV19 to TRBJ2-1; tentative D call: TRBD2 (6 bases). This CDR3 comprises 15 residues. Germline V lookup: CDR1 LNHDA, CDR2 SQIVND (reference sequence). The V gene lost 4 bases and the J gene lost 4 bases, with 14 bases spanning the gap.

The V call is TRBV12-5, the J call TRBJ2-5; 9 nucleotides agree with TRBD1. The CDR3 is made up of 15 amino acids. V was pared by 1 base and J by 2 bases, with 2 bases of the junction left unmatched. Germline CDR1 is LGHNT and CDR2 is FRNRAP. The DNA for the CDR3 is TGTGCTAGTGGTTTGGGGGACAGGGCTCAAGAGACCCAGTACTTC. Its protein is CASGLGDRAQETQYF. The full variable domain, in which reference TRBV12-5 and TRBJ2-5 provide the parts outside the CDR3, is DARVTQTPRHKVTEMGQEVTMRCQPILGHNTVFWYRQTMMQGLELLAYFRNRAPLDDSGMPKDRFSAEMPDATLATLKIQPSEPRDSAVYFCASGLGDRAQETQYFGPGTRLLVL.

This chain connects TRBV5-1 to TRBJ2-5; 9 positions agree with TRBD2. The length of the CDR3 is 17 residues. J was trimmed by 5 bases and V by 6 bases; bases with no gene match: 17. Per the germline V gene, CDR1 is SGHRS and CDR2 is YFSETQ. As DNA, the CDR3 is TGCGCCAGCAAATCCGGAATAGCGGGAGTGGAGGGGGAGACCCAGTACTTC. Encoded protein: CASKSGIAGVEGETQYF.

The chain uses TRBV2 and TRBJ2-7; TRBD1 is a possible D gene (6 bases). The CDR3 extends over 14 amino acids. Germline-derived CDR1 and CDR2 are SNHLY and FYNNEI. Between the trimmed V and J ends, which lost 6 bases and 0 bases, there was a span of 12 bases. The chain's CDR3 is CASSPGGHSYEQYF. The CDR3 region has the DNA TGTGCCAGCAGCCCTGGGGGCCACTCCTACGAGCAGTACTTC.

The chain combines TRBV11-2 with TRBJ1-1, with D tentatively TRBD1 (6 bases). This CDR3 region has 14 residues. Deletions cut 5 bases from V and 0 bases from J, with 10 bases between. The germline CDR1 and CDR2 sequences are SGHAT and FQNNGV. The CDR3 DNA is TGTGCCAGCAGCATGGACAGATTGAACACTGAAGCTTTCTTT. As protein: CASSMDRLNTEAFF.

The chain carries TRBV3-1 (or the pseudogene TRBV3-2) and TRBJ2-2; D possibly corresponds to TRBD1 (5 bases). CDR3 length equals 14 residues. CDR1 is LGHDT, CDR2 YNNKEL, per germline (reference sequence). The germline V and J ends were trimmed by 4 bases and 4 bases, with 10 bases remaining between them. CDR3 DNA: TGTGCCAGCAGCCGAGTTACAGGCACCGGGGAGCTGTTTTTT. It encodes CASSRVTGTGELFF.

This chain links TRBV7-2 with TRBJ2-7; 7 nucleotides agree with TRBD2. This CDR3 contains 15 residues. CDR1 is SGHTA, CDR2 FQGNSA, per germline. V was clipped by 0 bases and J by 4 bases; unmatched bases: 6. CDR3 protein: CASSLAAGIQYEQYF. CDR3 coding DNA: TGTGCCAGCAGCTTAGCAGCGGGAATCCAGTACGAGCAGTACTTC.

This chain joins TRBV3-1 (or the pseudogene TRBV3-2) and TRBJ2-3; 7 bases align to TRBD2. V dropped 10 bases and J dropped 3; count of bases not matched to a gene: 10. CDR3 length: 14 amino acids. Germline loops: CDR1 LGHDT, CDR2 YNNKEL (reference sequence). This chain's CDR3 is CANPGEGSTDTQYF. As DNA, the CDR3 is TGTGCCAACCCTGGGGAGGGATCAACAGATACGCAGTATTTT.